The 22 T cell receptor beta chains presented below share a single source sample, sequenced in a study of radiation and T cells in renal cell carcinoma. Time point given: baseline pretreatment blood. The treatment: 15 Gy SBRT to primary tumor, nephrectomy 4 weeks later. TCRdb's copy holds only in-frame clones and misses some; the assay was immunoSEQ multiplex PCR. The sample carries around 140,000 clones, approximately 90% recorded once. The sequenced sample was blood, obtained from a patient whose treatment included radiotherapy and nephrectomy. These receptors originate from a woman aged 70-85 years with renal cell carcinoma.

The chain recombines TRBV30 with TRBJ1-1; no firm D call. The CDR3 is made up of 14 amino acids. Germline CDR1 GTSNPN, CDR2 SVGIG (reference sequence). Trimming shortened V by 0 bases and J by 1 base, and 9 bases separated the two germline ends. The CDR3 DNA follows: TGTGCCTGGAGTGTGCGCAGCGGGAACACTGAAGCTTTCTTT. This gives the protein CAWSVRSGNTEAFF.

This chain links TRBV5-5 with TRBJ1-1; no clear D. With 5 bases removed from V and 0 bases from J, the gap between germline ends came to 11 bases. This CDR3 comprises 14 residues. Germline V gene sequence: CDR1 SGHKS, CDR2 YYEKEE (reference sequence). This CDR3 reads CASRWARVNTEAFF. Here the CDR3 DNA reads TGTGCCAGCAGGTGGGCCAGAGTGAACACTGAAGCTTTCTTT.

This clone has only one observation. The rearrangement joins TRBV6-5 to TRBJ1-1; TRBD1 matches at 9 bases. Trimming removed 6 bases from V and 10 bases from J; junction bases left unmatched: 9. Germline V gene lookup returns CDR1 MNHEY and CDR2 SVGAGI. CDR3 size: 13 residues. CDR3 nucleotides: TGTGCCAGCAGCCACCCCCCGACAGGGGGAGCTTTCTTT. This sequence encodes CASSHPPTGGAFF.

The chain links TRBV11-2 to TRBJ2-1; TRBD1 agrees at 8 bases. The CDR3 consists of 17 residues. In germline, CDR1 is SGHAT, CDR2 FQNNGV. J was trimmed by 0 bases and V by 5 bases; bases with no gene match: 9. Here the CDR3 reads CASSGRDRPSSYNEQFF. CDR3 in DNA: TGTGCCAGCAGCGGACGGGACAGGCCCAGCTCCTACAATGAGCAGTTCTTC. Variable domain in full (rest from reference TRBV11-2 and TRBJ2-1): EAGVAQSPRYKIIEKRQSVAFWCNPISGHATLYWYQQILGQGPKLLIQFQNNGVVDDSQLPKDRFSAERLKGVDSTLKIQPAKLEDSAVYLCASSGRDRPSSYNEQFFGPGTRLTVL.

The chain combines TRBV7-3 with TRBJ1-2; TRBD1 might be the D (5 bases). The CDR3 has 12 amino acids. The germline V and J ends were trimmed by 2 bases and 8 bases, with 9 bases remaining between them. Germline V gene lookup returns CDR1 SGHTA and CDR2 FQGTGA. This CDR3 reads CASSLGRGGYTF. The CDR3 DNA is TGTGCCAGCAGCTTAGGGAGGGGCGGCTACACCTTC.

V usage is TRBV28 and J usage is TRBJ2-7, with a possible D match to TRBD2 (6 bases). The V end lost 3 bases, the J end lost 1 base, and 13 bases lay between the germline ends. The germline V gene encodes CDR1 MDHEN and CDR2 SYDVKM. This CDR3 comprises 15 residues. CDR3 region: CASSFPRGSSYEQYF. The CDR3 DNA follows: TGTGCCAGCAGTTTTCCGCGGGGATCTTCCTACGAGCAGTACTTC.

The chain has TRBV7-9 and TRBJ2-6; D is possibly TRBD2 (5 bases). Germline loops: CDR1 SEHNR, CDR2 FQNEAQ (reference sequence). The CDR3 loop spans 15 amino acids. Trimming removed 5 bases from V and 0 bases from J, with 8 bases in between. The CDR3 is CASSQGSSGANVLTF. DNA for the CDR3: TGTGCCAGCAGCCAAGGGAGCTCTGGGGCCAACGTCCTGACTTTC.

The chain is built from TRBV4-2 and TRBJ1-4; no clear D gene. The length of the CDR3 is 13 residues. In germline, CDR1 is LGHNA, CDR2 YNFKEQ. The V and J ends lost 1 base and 7 bases respectively, with 7 bases between them. The chain's CDR3 is CASSQAAGEKLFF. CDR3 DNA sequence: TGTGCCAGCAGCCAAGCTGCCGGTGAAAAACTGTTTTTT.

The chain has TRBV6-5 and TRBJ2-7; D not resolved. CDR1 is MNHEY and CDR2 is SVGAGI in the germline V gene. The V gene lost 0 bases and the J gene lost 5 bases, with 8 bases spanning the gap. The CDR3 has 13 amino acids. CDR3 sequence (DNA): TGTGCCAGCAGTTACTCGAACGTAGACGAGCAGTACTTC. Amino acid sequence: CASSYSNVDEQYF.

The CDR3 DNA is TGTGCCAGCAGCTTGGGAAGGGAGAGGGAGCAGTTCTTC. Translation gives CASSLGREREQFF. The chain recombines TRBV11-1 with TRBJ2-1, with D perhaps TRBD2 (5 bases). Germline CDR1 SGHAT, CDR2 FQDESV (reference sequence). V dropped 3 bases and J dropped 10 bases, with 13 bases sitting between them. The CDR3 runs to 13 residues.

The rearrangement joins TRBV9 to TRBJ2-1, with D uncertain. From germline, CDR1 is SGDLS and CDR2 YYNGEE. Trimming pared 3 bases from V and 10 bases from J, leaving 14 bases between. CDR3 length: 13 residues. The CDR3 loop is CASSAELGREQFF. The CDR3, as DNA: TGTGCCAGCAGCGCAGAGCTGGGTCGGGAGCAGTTCTTC.

The J gene is TRBJ1-4, the V gene TRBV7-6; 7 nucleotides match TRBD1. Germline CDR1 is SGHVS and CDR2 is FNYEAQ. Trimming at V came to 3 bases and at J to 2 bases, leaving 6 bases not matched to a gene. This CDR3 spans 16 amino acids. CDR3 coding DNA: TGTGCCAGCAGCTTCGGACAGGTTGTGACTAATGAAAAACTGTTTTTT. Translation: CASSFGQVVTNEKLFF.

In this sample, this clone turned up a few times. The rearrangement links TRBV7-9 to TRBJ1-4, with TRBD1 matching 8 bases. The V and J ends lost 2 bases and 4 bases, in that order; junction bases with no gene match: 0. The CDR3 consists of 14 residues. The germline gives CDR1 SEHNR, CDR2 FQNEAQ (reference sequence). This CDR3 reads CASSLTGGNEKLFF. CDR3 DNA sequence: TGTGCCAGCAGCTTAACAGGGGGTAATGAAAAACTGTTTTTT. Full variable domain (missing parts from reference TRBV7-9 and TRBJ1-4): DTGVSQNPRHKITKRGQNVTFRCDPISEHNRLYWYRQTLGQGPEFLTYFQNEAQLEKSRLLSDRFSAERPKGSFSTLEIQRTEQGDSAMYLCASSLTGGNEKLFFGSGTQLSVL.

The rearrangement links TRBV10-3 to TRBJ2-5; D is possibly TRBD1 or TRBD2 (5 bases each). CDR1 is ENHRY, CDR2 SYGVKD, per germline. The CDR3 consists of 17 residues. V was shortened by 5 bases and J by 3 bases, with 22 bases between the two germline ends. CDR3 protein: CAISPRMGEGVEETQYF. CDR3 bases: TGTGCCATCAGTCCCCGAATGGGGGAAGGGGTGGAAGAGACCCAGTACTTC.

The gene calls are TRBV19 and TRBJ2-7; D not resolved. Trimming removed 7 bases at V and 3 bases at J, with 16 bases between. Germline CDR1 reads LNHDA; CDR2 reads SQIVND (reference sequence). The CDR3 contains 14 residues. The CDR3 region has the DNA TGTGCCAGTAAAGCATCCGGTAGCCGCTACGAGCAGTACTTC. Protein sequence: CASKASGSRYEQYF.

This clone was seen only a few times. The identical CDR3 is also encoded by other nucleotide sequences in the sample. V usage is TRBV5-1 and J usage is TRBJ1-6; the match to TRBD1 covers 7 bases. The CDR3 consists of 14 residues. Germline CDR1 SGHRS, CDR2 YFSETQ. V gave up 2 bases and J gave up 5 bases; unmatched junction bases: 1. CDR3 amino acids: CASSFGQDNSPLHF. CDR3 nucleotide sequence: TGCGCCAGCAGCTTCGGACAGGATAATTCACCCCTCCACTTT.

This chain's CDR3 is CASTVIQGSEQYF. Written as DNA, the CDR3 is TGTGCCAGCACTGTAATACAGGGGAGCGAGCAGTACTTC. V gene TRBV6-1 combines with J gene TRBJ2-7; TRBD1 aligns across 7 bases. The CDR3 totals 13 residues. CDR1 is MNHNS, CDR2 SASEGT, per germline. Germline trimming cut 7 bases from V and 6 bases from J; bases unmatched to any gene: 9.

The rearrangement uses TRBV5-1 and TRBJ1-3, with unresolved D. The CDR3 covers 16 residues. The germline CDR1 and CDR2 sequences are SGHRS and YFSETQ. V lost 0 bases and J 1 base, leaving 11 bases between the germline ends. The CDR3 DNA reads as TGCGCCAGCAGCTTGGGGGCAGTCATTTCTGGAAACACCATATATTTT. Encoded protein: CASSLGAVISGNTIYF.

The chain carries TRBV6-5 and TRBJ1-5; D not resolved. Germline V gene data show CDR1 as MNHEY and CDR2 as SVGAGI. Trimming took 10 bases from V and 0 from J, leaving 13 bases between them. The CDR3 contains 14 residues. For the CDR3, the DNA is TGTGCCACCTCGGCGGACTCTAGCAATCAGCCCCAGCATTTT. This translates into CATSADSSNQPQHF.

The J gene is TRBJ2-3, the V gene TRBV7-2; D ambiguous. The CDR3 is 15 residues long. Germline CDR1 and CDR2: SGHTA and FQGNSA. V dropped 5 bases and J dropped 3 bases, with 15 bases sitting between them. DNA for the CDR3: TGTGCCAGCAGCCCGAGAGCAGGAGCTACAGATACGCAGTATTTT. It specifies CASSPRAGATDTQYF.

The V call is TRBV19, the J call TRBJ2-2; 10 bases align to TRBD2. V gave up 7 bases and J gave up 3 bases; unmatched junction bases: 5. This CDR3 contains 15 residues. Germline V gives CDR1 LNHDA, CDR2 SQIVND (reference sequence). CDR3 sequence: CASTLAGAYTGELFF. CDR3 in DNA: TGTGCCAGTACCCTAGCGGGGGCCTACACCGGGGAGCTGTTTTTT.

The J gene is TRBJ2-7, the V gene TRBV7-9, with D perhaps matching TRBD1 (6 bases). V was clipped by 5 bases and J by 3 bases, with 26 bases between them. The CDR3 sequence is 18 residues long. From germline, CDR1 is SEHNR and CDR2 FQNEAQ (reference sequence). CDR3 loop: CASSPGTLRAVEGYEQYF. CDR3 sequence (DNA): TGTGCCAGCAGCCCAGGGACACTAAGGGCGGTGGAAGGCTACGAGCAGTACTTC.